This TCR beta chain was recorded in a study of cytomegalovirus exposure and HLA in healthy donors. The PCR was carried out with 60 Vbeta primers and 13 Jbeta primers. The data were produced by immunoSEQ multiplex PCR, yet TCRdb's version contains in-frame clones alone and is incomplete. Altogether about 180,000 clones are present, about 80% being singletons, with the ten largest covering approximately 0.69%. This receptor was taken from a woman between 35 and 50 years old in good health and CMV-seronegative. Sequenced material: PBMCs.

The CDR3: CASSPGGGENEQFF. The CDR3 bases are TGTGCCAGCAGCCCCGGGGGAGGGGAGAATGAGCAGTTCTTC. V gene TRBV5-4 combines with J gene TRBJ2-1, with 7 positions matching TRBD2. The CDR3 is 14 amino acids. V shed 4 bases, J shed 7 bases, and the junction held 8 bases outside the gene matches. Per the germline V gene, CDR1 is SGHNT and CDR2 is YYREEE (reference sequence).